This T cell receptor (beta chain) was observed in a study of OX40 agonist ivuxolimab in advanced cancers. Sequencing used immunoSEQ multiplex PCR; TCRdb keeps in-frame clones, though not all of them. In the table there are some 38,000 clones, about 89% of which are singletons. The V end was cut by 4 bases, the J end by 4 bases, with 21 bases between. The length of the CDR3 is 18 residues. Germline CDR1 and CDR2: SGDLS and YYNGEE. The origin of this receptor is an adult with an advanced solid tumor such as melanoma, head and neck, liver or kidney cancer. This chain connects TRBV9 to TRBJ2-6; D is perhaps TRBD1 or TRBD2 (5 bases each). The sample here was CD4+ or CD8+ T cells sorted from blood, taken in a trial of the OX40 agonist ivuxolimab. The CDR3 sequence is CASSPRGQGIAGANVLTF. The CDR3, as DNA: TGTGCCAGCAGCCCTCGCGGGCAGGGAATAGCGGGGGCCAACGTCCTGACTTTC. Using reference TRBV9 and TRBJ2-6 for the parts outside the CDR3, the full variable domain is DSGVTQTPKHLITATGQRVTLRCSPRSGDLSVYWYQQSLDQGLQFLIQYYNGEERAKGNILERFSAQQFPDLHSELNLSSLELGDSALYFCASSPRGQGIAGANVLTFGAGSRLTVL.